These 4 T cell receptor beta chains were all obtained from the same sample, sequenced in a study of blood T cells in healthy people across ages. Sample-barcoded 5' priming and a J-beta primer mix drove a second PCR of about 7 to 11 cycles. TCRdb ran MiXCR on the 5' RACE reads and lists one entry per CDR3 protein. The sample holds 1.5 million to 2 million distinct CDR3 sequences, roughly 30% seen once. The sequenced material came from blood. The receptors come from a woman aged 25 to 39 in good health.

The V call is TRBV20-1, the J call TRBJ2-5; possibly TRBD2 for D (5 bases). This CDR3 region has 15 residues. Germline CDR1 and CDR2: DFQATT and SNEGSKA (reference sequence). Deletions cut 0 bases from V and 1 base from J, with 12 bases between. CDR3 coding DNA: TGCAGTGCTAGAGATGCGGGTTTGCCCCAAGAGACCCAGTACTTC. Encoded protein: CSARDAGLPQETQYF.

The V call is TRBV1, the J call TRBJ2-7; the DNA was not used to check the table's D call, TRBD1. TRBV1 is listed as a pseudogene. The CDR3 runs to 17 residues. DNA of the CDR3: TGCACCAGCAGCCATGAACCTAATAAAACAGGGAACTACGAGCAGTACTTC. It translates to CTSSHEPNKTGNYEQYF.

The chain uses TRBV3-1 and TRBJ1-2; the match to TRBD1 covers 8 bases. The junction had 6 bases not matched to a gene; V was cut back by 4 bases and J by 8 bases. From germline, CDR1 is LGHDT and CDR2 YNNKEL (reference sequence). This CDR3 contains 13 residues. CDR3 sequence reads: CASSPGQVGGYTF. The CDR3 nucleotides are TGTGCCAGCAGCCCGGGACAGGTGGGCGGCTACACCTTC.

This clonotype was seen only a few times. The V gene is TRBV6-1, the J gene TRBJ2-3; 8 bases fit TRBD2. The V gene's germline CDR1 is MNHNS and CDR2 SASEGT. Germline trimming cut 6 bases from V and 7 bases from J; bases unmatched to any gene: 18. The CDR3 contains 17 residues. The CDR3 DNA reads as TGTGCCAGCAGGACCATTAAAGCGGGAGAATGGGGTAATACGCAGTATTTT. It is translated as CASRTIKAGEWGNTQYF.